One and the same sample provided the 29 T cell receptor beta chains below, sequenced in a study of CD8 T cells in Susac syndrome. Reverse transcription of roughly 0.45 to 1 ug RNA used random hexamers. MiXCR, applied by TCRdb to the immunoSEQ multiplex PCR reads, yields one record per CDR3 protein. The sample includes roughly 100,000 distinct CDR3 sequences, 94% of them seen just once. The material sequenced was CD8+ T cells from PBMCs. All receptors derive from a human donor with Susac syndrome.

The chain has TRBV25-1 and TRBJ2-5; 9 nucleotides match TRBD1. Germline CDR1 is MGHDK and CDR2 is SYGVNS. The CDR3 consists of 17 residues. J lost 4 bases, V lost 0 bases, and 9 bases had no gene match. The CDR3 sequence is CASSEYRGQGQGETQYF. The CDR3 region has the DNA TGTGCCAGCAGTGAATACCGAGGACAGGGGCAGGGAGAGACCCAGTACTTC.

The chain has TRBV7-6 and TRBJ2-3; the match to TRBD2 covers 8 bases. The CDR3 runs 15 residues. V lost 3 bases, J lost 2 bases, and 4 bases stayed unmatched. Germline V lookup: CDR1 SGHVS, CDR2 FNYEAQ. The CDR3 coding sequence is TGTGCCAGCAGCTTCAGCGGGGGCTTCACAGATACGCAGTATTTT. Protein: CASSFSGGFTDTQYF.

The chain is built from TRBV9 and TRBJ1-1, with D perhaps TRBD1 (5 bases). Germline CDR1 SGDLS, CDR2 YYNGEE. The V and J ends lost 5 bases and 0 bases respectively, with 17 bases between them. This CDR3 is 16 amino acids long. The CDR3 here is CASSAYDNRMNTEAFF. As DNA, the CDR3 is TGTGCCAGCAGTGCCTATGACAACAGGATGAACACTGAAGCTTTCTTT.

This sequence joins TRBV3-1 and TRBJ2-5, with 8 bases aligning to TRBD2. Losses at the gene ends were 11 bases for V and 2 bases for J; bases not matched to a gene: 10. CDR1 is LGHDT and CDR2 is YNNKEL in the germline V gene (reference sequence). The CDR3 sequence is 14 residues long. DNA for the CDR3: TGTGCCTTTCCTAGACTAGCGCCTCAAGAGACCCAGTACTTC. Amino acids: CAFPRLAPQETQYF.

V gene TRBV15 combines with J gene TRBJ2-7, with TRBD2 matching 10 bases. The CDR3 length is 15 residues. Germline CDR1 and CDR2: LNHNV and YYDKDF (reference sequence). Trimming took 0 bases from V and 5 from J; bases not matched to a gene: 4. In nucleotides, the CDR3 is TGTGCCACCAGCAGAGATGCAGCGGGGGGGGACGAGCAGTACTTC. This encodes CATSRDAAGGDEQYF.

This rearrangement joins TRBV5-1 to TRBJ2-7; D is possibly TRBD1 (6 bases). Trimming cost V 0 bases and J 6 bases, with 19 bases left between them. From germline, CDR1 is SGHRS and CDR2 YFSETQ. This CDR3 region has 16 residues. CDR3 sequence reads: CASSLETGFFAAEQYF. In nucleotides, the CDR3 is TGCGCCAGCAGCTTGGAAACAGGGTTTTTTGCCGCCGAGCAGTACTTC.

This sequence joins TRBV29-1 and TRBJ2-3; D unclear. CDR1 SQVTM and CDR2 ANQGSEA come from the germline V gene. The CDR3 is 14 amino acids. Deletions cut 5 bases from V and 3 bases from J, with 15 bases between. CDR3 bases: TGCAGCGTTCCCACGACTCCAGCGACAGATACGCAGTATTTT. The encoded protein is CSVPTTPATDTQYF.

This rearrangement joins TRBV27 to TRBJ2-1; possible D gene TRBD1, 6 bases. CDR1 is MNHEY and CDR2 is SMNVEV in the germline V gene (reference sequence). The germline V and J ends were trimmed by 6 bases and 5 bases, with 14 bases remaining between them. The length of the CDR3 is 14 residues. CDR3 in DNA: TGTGCCAGCAGCCAGGGGACAACCAACAATGAGCAGTTCTTC. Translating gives CASSQGTTNNEQFF.

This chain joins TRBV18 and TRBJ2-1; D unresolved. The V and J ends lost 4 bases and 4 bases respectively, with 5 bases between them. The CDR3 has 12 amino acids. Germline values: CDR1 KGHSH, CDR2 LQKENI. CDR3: CASSRPYNEQFF. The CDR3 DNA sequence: TGTGCCAGCTCACGCCCTTACAATGAGCAGTTCTTC.

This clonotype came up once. This CDR3 reads CSALTGGGNQPQHF. In DNA form, the CDR3 reads TGCAGTGCTTTAACAGGGGGTGGGAATCAGCCCCAGCATTTT. The rearrangement links TRBV20-1 to TRBJ1-5, with 8 positions matching TRBD1. Unmatched junction bases numbered 7, after V lost 5 bases and J lost 4 bases. The CDR3 contains 14 residues. CDR1 is DFQATT and CDR2 is SNEGSKA in the germline V gene (reference sequence).

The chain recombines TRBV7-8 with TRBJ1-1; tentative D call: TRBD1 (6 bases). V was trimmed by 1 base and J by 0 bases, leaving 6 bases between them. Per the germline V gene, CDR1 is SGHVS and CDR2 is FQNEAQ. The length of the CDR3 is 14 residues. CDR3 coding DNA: TGTGCCAGCAGCTTAGGGACAGTGAACACTGAAGCTTTCTTT. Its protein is CASSLGTVNTEAFF.

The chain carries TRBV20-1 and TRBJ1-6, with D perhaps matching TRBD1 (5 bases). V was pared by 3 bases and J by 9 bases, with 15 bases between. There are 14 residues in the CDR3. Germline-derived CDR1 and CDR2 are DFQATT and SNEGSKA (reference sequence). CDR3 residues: CSARGTGSGSPLHF. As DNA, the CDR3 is TGCAGTGCTAGGGGGACGGGGTCGGGTTCACCCCTCCACTTT.

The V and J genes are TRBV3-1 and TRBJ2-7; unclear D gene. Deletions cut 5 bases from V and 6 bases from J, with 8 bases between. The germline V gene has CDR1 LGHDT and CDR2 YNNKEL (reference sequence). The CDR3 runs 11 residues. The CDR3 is CASSDEGEQYF. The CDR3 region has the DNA TGTGCCAGCAGCGACGAAGGCGAGCAGTACTTC.

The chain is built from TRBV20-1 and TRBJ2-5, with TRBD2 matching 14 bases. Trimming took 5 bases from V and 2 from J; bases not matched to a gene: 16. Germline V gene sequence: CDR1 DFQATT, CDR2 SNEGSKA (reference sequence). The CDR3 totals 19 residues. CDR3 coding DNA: TGCAGTGCTGATACAGATTTCGGGACTAGCGGGGGAATACAAGAGACCCAGTACTTC. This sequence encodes CSADTDFGTSGGIQETQYF.

The CDR3 loop reads CASSLDIAGEYEQYF. The CDR3 DNA reads TGTGCCAGCAGCTTAGATATAGCGGGGGAATACGAGCAGTACTTC. The chain is built from TRBV7-9 and TRBJ2-7, with 9 bases lining up with TRBD2. CDR1 and CDR2 (germline): SEHNR, FQNEAQ (reference sequence). The CDR3 extends over 15 amino acids. The V gene end was trimmed by 1 base and the J gene end by 4 bases; junction bases not matched to a gene: 5.

The CDR3 region has the DNA TGCAGTGCCCCCCTCAGCGGGGAGCTGTTTTTT. This codes for CSAPLSGELFF. This chain connects TRBV20-1 to TRBJ2-2; D is undetermined. This CDR3 contains 11 residues. Germline V CDR1 and CDR2: DFQATT, SNEGSKA (reference sequence). Trimming cost V 6 bases and J 7 bases, with 9 bases left between them.

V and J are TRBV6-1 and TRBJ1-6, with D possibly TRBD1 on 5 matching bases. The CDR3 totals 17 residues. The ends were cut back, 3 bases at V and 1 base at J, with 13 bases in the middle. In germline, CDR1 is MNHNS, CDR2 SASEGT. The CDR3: CASSDTAGLSYNSPLHF. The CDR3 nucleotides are TGTGCCAGCAGTGATACCGCAGGGTTGTCCTATAATTCACCCCTCCACTTT.

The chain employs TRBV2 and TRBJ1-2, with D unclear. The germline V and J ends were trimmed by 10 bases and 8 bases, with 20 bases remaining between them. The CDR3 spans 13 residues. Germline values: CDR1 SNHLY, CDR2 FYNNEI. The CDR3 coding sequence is TGTGCCACCCCCCGCGGGTCTTTTGGGGGCTACACCTTC. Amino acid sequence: CATPRGSFGGYTF.

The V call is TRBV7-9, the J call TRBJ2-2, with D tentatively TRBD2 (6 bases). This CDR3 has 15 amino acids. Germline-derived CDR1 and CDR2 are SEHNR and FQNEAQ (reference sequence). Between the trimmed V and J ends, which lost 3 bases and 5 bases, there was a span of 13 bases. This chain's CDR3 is CASSFWEDLTGELFF. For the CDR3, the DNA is TGTGCCAGCAGCTTCTGGGAGGATCTAACCGGGGAGCTGTTTTTT.

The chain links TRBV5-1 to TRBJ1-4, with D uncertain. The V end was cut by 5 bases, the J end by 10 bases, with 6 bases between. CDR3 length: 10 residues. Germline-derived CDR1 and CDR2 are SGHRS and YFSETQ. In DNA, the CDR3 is TGCGCCAGCAGTGTCAGAAAACTGTTTTTT. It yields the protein CASSVRKLFF.

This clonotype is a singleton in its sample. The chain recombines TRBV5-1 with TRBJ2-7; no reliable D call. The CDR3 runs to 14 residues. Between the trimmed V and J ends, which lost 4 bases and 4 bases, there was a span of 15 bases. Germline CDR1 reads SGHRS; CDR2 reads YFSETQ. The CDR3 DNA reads TGCGCCAGCAGCGAAGACTCAAGCTGGTACGAGCAGTACTTC. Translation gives CASSEDSSWYEQYF.

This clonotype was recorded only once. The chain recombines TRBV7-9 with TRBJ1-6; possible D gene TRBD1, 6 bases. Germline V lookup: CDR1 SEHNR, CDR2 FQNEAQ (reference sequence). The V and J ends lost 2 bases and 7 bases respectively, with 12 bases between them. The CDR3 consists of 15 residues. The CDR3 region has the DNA TGTGCCAGCAGCTTACCCCAGGGGACGAATTCACCCCTCCACTTT. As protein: CASSLPQGTNSPLHF.

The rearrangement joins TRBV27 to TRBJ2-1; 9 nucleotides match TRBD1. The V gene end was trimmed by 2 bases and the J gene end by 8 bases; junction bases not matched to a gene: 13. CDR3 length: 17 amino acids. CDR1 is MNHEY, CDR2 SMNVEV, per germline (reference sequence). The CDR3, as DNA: TGTGCCAGCAGTTTACCCTTATACCGGGACAGGGCCCATGAGCAGTTCTTC. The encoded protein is CASSLPLYRDRAHEQFF.

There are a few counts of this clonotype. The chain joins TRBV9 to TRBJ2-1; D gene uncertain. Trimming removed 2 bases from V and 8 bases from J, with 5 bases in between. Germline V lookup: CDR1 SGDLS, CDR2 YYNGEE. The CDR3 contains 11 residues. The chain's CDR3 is CASSVGDEQFF. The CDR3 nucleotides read TGTGCCAGCAGCGTTGGGGATGAGCAGTTCTTC. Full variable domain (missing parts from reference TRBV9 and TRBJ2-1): DSGVTQTPKHLITATGQRVTLRCSPRSGDLSVYWYQQSLDQGLQFLIQYYNGEERAKGNILERFSAQQFPDLHSELNLSSLELGDSALYFCASSVGDEQFFGPGTRLTVL.

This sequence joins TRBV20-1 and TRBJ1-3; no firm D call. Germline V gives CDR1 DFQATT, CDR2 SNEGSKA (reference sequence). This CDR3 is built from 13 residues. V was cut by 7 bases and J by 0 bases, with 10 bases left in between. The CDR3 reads CSVRPSSGNTIYF. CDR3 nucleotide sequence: TGCAGTGTCCGGCCGAGCTCTGGAAACACCATATATTTT.

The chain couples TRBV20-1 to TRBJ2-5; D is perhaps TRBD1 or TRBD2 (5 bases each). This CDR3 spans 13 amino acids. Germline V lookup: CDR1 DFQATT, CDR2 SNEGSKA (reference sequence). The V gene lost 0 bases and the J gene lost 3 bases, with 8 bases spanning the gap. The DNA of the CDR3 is TGCAGTGCTAGAGAACGAGGGGAAGAGACCCAGTACTTC. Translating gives CSARERGEETQYF.

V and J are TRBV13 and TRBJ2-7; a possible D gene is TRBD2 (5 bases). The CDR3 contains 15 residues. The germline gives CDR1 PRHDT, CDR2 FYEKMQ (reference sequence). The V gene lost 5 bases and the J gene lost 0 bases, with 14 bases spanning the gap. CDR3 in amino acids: CASSILDGDSYEQYF. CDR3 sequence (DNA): TGTGCCAGCAGCATTCTGGACGGGGACTCCTACGAGCAGTACTTC.

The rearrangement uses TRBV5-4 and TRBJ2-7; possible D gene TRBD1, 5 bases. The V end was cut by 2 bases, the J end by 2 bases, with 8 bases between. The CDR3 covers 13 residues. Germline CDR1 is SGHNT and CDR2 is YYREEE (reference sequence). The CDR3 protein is CASSFQGAYEQYF. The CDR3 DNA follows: TGTGCCAGCAGCTTTCAAGGGGCCTACGAGCAGTACTTC.

CDR3 nucleotide sequence: TGTGCCAGCAGCGGCGCCGGGACAGATACGCAGTATTTT. It yields the protein CASSGAGTDTQYF. The V gene is TRBV9, the J gene TRBJ2-3; D not resolved. The CDR3 spans 13 residues. Germline CDR1 SGDLS, CDR2 YYNGEE. Trimming removed 3 bases from V and 3 bases from J, with 8 bases in between.